These 21 T cell receptor beta chains originate from one sample sequenced in a study of OX40 agonist ivuxolimab in advanced cancers. Assay: immunoSEQ multiplex PCR; the TCRdb copy retains only in-frame clones and omits some. The sample contains several thousand clones, over 75% of which appear only once. The sample consisted of CD4+ or CD8+ T cells sorted from blood, taken in a trial of the OX40 agonist ivuxolimab. These receptors were taken from an adult with an advanced solid tumor such as melanoma, head and neck, liver or kidney cancer.

Here the CDR3 reads CASSYSRMANTGELFF. DNA for the CDR3: TGTGCCAGCAGTTACTCGAGAATGGCGAACACCGGGGAGCTGTTTTTT. The chain is built from TRBV6-6 and TRBJ2-2, with unresolved D. CDR3 length: 16 amino acids. The V gene lost 0 bases and the J gene lost 0 bases, with 8 bases spanning the gap. From germline, CDR1 is MNHNY and CDR2 SVGAGI (reference sequence).

The chain has TRBV6-6 and TRBJ1-1; D gene unclear. Germline loops: CDR1 MNHNY, CDR2 SVGAGI (reference sequence). Trimming shortened V by 7 bases and J by 6 bases, and 3 bases separated the two germline ends. This CDR3 is 9 amino acids long. The CDR3 here is CASIAEAFF. In DNA, the CDR3 is TGTGCCAGCATTGCTGAAGCTTTCTTT.

The table lists this clone with a few counts. J is TRBJ1-2 and V is TRBV27, with D possibly TRBD1 on 5 matching bases. Germline-derived CDR1 and CDR2 are MNHEY and SMNVEV (reference sequence). The CDR3 has 15 residues. V dropped 2 bases and J dropped 1 base, with 11 bases sitting between them. Written as DNA, the CDR3 is TGTGCCAGCAGTTTACATCAGACAGATAACTATGGCTACACCTTC. Its protein is CASSLHQTDNYGYTF.

For the CDR3, the DNA is TGTGCCAGCAGTTTAGAGGTCGGGACCTATAATTCACCCCTCCACTTT. Protein: CASSLEVGTYNSPLHF. V is TRBV28 and J is TRBJ1-6; D is unclear. Germline CDR1 is MDHEN and CDR2 is SYDVKM. This CDR3 region has 16 residues. Trimming removed 2 bases from V and 2 bases from J, with 10 bases in between.

This clone is labeled medium-sized. The genes are TRBV27 and TRBJ1-5, with D possibly matching TRBD1 (6 bases). V shed 6 bases and J shed 7 bases, with 16 bases lying between them. Per the germline V gene, CDR1 is MNHEY and CDR2 is SMNVEV (reference sequence). The CDR3 loop spans 14 amino acids. As DNA, the CDR3 is TGTGCCAGCAGACAAACAGGGCGGGACCAGCCCCAGCATTTT. Protein product: CASRQTGRDQPQHF.

Written as DNA, the CDR3 is TGTGCCGGGATGGGACAGGGGAACGAGCAGTACTTC. Its translation is CAGMGQGNEQYF. This chain connects TRBV2 to TRBJ2-7; 10 nucleotides agree with TRBD1. The CDR3 consists of 12 residues. The germline CDR1 and CDR2 sequences are SNHLY and FYNNEI. The V segment lost 11 bases and the J segment 5 bases; nucleotides outside the gene matches: 6.

The chain couples TRBV7-9 to TRBJ2-5; no clear D. Trimming shortened V by 3 bases and J by 4 bases, and 6 bases separated the two germline ends. Germline assignment: CDR1 SEHNR and CDR2 FQNEAQ (reference sequence). The CDR3 spans 12 residues. CDR3 region: CASSLGIETQYF. The CDR3 DNA is TGTGCCAGCAGCTTGGGGATAGAGACCCAGTACTTC.

The chain has TRBV5-4 and TRBJ2-5, with 8 nucleotides matching TRBD1. The V segment lost 4 bases and the J segment 5 bases; nucleotides outside the gene matches: 10. The V gene's germline CDR1 is SGHNT and CDR2 YYREEE (reference sequence). The CDR3 is 15 amino acids. This CDR3 reads CASSAGDRIMETQYF. CDR3 sequence (DNA): TGTGCCAGCAGCGCCGGGGACAGGATTATGGAGACCCAGTACTTC.

The chain uses TRBV7-9 and TRBJ2-3; 10 positions agree with TRBD2. Germline V gene sequence: CDR1 SEHNR, CDR2 FQNEAQ (reference sequence). The CDR3 runs to 15 residues. Germline trimming cut 3 bases from V and 5 bases from J; bases unmatched to any gene: 5. The CDR3 loop reads CASSFPTSGEDTQYF. The DNA for the CDR3 is TGTGCCAGCAGCTTCCCTACTAGCGGGGAAGATACGCAGTATTTT.

The rearrangement uses TRBV7-2 and TRBJ2-3, with 9 bases that match TRBD2. The CDR3 contains 17 residues. V trimming: 5 bases; J trimming: 1 base; junction bases outside the gene matches: 10. Per germline, CDR1 SGHTA and CDR2 FQGNSA. The CDR3 sequence is CASSLLGRTSGTDTQYF. The CDR3 DNA is TGTGCCAGCAGCCTACTAGGGCGGACTAGCGGCACAGATACGCAGTATTTT.

This clone was counted a single time. The chain is built from TRBV6-5 and TRBJ1-5; D gene uncertain. CDR3 length equals 13 residues. V lost 0 bases and J 4 bases, leaving 4 bases between the germline ends. CDR1 and CDR2 from the germline V gene are MNHEY and SVGAGI. The chain's CDR3 is CASSYSNNQPQHF. The CDR3, as DNA: TGTGCCAGCAGTTACTCAAATAATCAGCCCCAGCATTTT.

This chain uses TRBV2 with TRBJ2-7, with 9 bases matching TRBD1. The ends lost 3 bases at V and 3 bases at J; junction bases unmatched: 3. CDR1 is SNHLY and CDR2 is FYNNEI in the germline V gene. The CDR3 sequence is 14 residues long. The DNA of the CDR3 is TGTGCCAGCAGTGAGGAGACAGGGGGCTACGAGCAGTACTTC. Protein: CASSEETGGYEQYF.

The sample holds a few counts of this clone. The chain recombines TRBV7-9 with TRBJ2-7, with TRBD2 matching over 7 bases. The length of the CDR3 is 12 residues. Per germline, CDR1 SEHNR and CDR2 FQNEAQ (reference sequence). The trim removed 6 bases at V and 5 bases at J, leaving 4 bases unmatched. CDR3 coding DNA: TGTGCCAGCAGTTATCGGGGGGACGAGCAGTACTTC. Its protein is CASSYRGDEQYF.

V is TRBV30 and J is TRBJ2-7, with D tentatively TRBD1 (6 bases). V dropped 4 bases and J dropped 7 bases, with 20 bases sitting between them. The CDR3 length is 14 residues. CDR1 and CDR2 from the germline V gene are GTSNPN and SVGIG (reference sequence). Here the CDR3 DNA reads TGTGCCTGGACCCGACAGGAGACCTTGTGGGAGCAGTACTTC. Translating gives CAWTRQETLWEQYF.

This clone has more than one count but fewer than ten. As DNA, the CDR3 is TGCGCCAGCAGTGACGAGGGTTTACATACGCAGTATTTT. It codes for CASSDEGLHTQYF. This sequence joins TRBV10-2 and TRBJ2-3; possibly TRBD2 for D (5 bases). The CDR3 totals 13 residues. V gave up 3 bases and J gave up 7 bases, with 11 bases separating them. The V gene's germline CDR1 is WSHSY and CDR2 SAAADI.

The rearrangement uses TRBV11-2 and TRBJ1-3; no firm D call. V was cut by 6 bases and J by 2 bases, with 17 bases left in between. The CDR3 loop spans 16 amino acids. Germline CDR1 SGHAT, CDR2 FQNNGV. CDR3 sequence reads: CASSTTPGSAGNTIYF. CDR3 bases: TGTGCCAGCAGTACGACGCCCGGAAGCGCTGGAAACACCATATATTTT.

This rearrangement joins TRBV7-2 to TRBJ1-4; the D is unclear. The CDR3 covers 15 residues. Deletions cut 5 bases from V and 0 bases from J, with 10 bases between. From germline, CDR1 is SGHTA and CDR2 FQGNSA. The CDR3 bases are TGTGCCAGCAGCCTTTCAGTAACAACTAATGAAAAACTGTTTTTT. This gives the protein CASSLSVTTNEKLFF.

The table lists this clone with a few counts. V and J are TRBV5-6 and TRBJ1-2, with D possibly being TRBD1 (5 bases). This CDR3 has 16 residues. Trimming removed 1 base at V and 6 bases at J, with 19 bases between. Looked up from germline, CDR1 is SGHDT and CDR2 is YYEEEE. CDR3 bases: TGTGCCAGCAGCTTGCCCGGGACCCCCGTGGTGGATGGCTACACCTTC. Translation gives CASSLPGTPVVDGYTF.

The V and J genes are TRBV2 and TRBJ1-1; D is perhaps TRBD1 (5 bases). There are 14 residues in the CDR3. The V gene's germline CDR1 is SNHLY and CDR2 FYNNEI. The V end was cut by 8 bases, the J end by 1 base, with 14 bases between. The CDR3 coding sequence is TGTGCCAGCGGGGGGTCTCTGGGGAACACTGAAGCTTTCTTT. Protein product: CASGGSLGNTEAFF.

The CDR3 is CASSLSRSDRGHEQFF. The CDR3 DNA is TGCGCCAGCAGCTTGTCCCGATCAGACAGGGGCCATGAGCAGTTCTTC. The V and J genes are TRBV5-1 and TRBJ2-1, with TRBD1 matching 8 bases. The junction had 11 bases not matched to a gene; V was cut back by 1 base and J by 8 bases. This CDR3 is built from 16 residues. Germline lookup yields CDR1 SGHRS and CDR2 YFSETQ.

The rearrangement links TRBV5-6 to TRBJ1-1; no firm D call. The CDR3 sequence is 12 residues long. Germline lookup yields CDR1 SGHDT and CDR2 YYEEEE. Trimming pared 1 base from V and 7 bases from J, leaving 8 bases between. The CDR3 region has the DNA TGTGCCAGCAGCTTGCATGGGAGTGAAGCTTTCTTT. This sequence encodes CASSLHGSEAFF.